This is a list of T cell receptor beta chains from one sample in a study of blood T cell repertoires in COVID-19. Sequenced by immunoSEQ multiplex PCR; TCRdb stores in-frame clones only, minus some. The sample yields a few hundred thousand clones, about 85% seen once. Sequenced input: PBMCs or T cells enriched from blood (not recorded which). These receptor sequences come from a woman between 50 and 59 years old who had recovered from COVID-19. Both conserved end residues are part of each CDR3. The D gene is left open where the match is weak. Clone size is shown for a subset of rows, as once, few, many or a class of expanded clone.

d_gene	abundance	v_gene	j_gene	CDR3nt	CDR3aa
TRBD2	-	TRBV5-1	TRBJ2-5	TGCGCCAGTGGATCATACACTAGCGCCAAAGAGACCCAGTACTTC	CASGSYTSAKETQYF
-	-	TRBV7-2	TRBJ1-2	TGTGCCAGCAGCTACGGGCCCAACAGGGGCTACACCTTC	CASSYGPNRGYTF
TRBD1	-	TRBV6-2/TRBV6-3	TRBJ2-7	TGTGCCAGCAGTTGGACAGGGACGACCTACGAGCAGTACTTC	CASSWTGTTYEQYF
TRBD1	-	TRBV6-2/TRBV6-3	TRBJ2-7	TGTGCCAGCAGCTCACCGGACAGGGGATTAGAGGAGCAGTACTTC	CASSSPDRGLEEQYF
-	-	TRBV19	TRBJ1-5	TGTGCCACCCTCGGGGGGAATCAGCCCCAGCATTTT	CATLGGNQPQHF
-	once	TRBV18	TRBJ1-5	TGTGCCAGCTCACCAGGGGCAGGCAATCAGCCCCAGCATTTT	CASSPGAGNQPQHF
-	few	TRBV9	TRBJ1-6	TGTGCCAGCAGCGAGGGGGACGTAAATTCACCCCTCCACTTT	CASSEGDVNSPLHF
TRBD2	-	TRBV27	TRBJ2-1	TGTGCCAGCAGTTTATCGTTGGCGGGAGGAGGGAACAATGAGCAGTTCTTC	CASSLSLAGGGNNEQFF
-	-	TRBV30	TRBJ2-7	TGTGCCTGGAGTGACGGCTCCTACGAGCAGTACTTC	CAWSDGSYEQYF
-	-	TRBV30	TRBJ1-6	TGTGCCATCCGGGACATTAATTCACCCCTCCACTTT	CAIRDINSPLHF
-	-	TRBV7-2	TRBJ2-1	TGTGCCAGCAGCCTCGCGGAGATCGGCGGGCAGTTCTTC	CASSLAEIGGQFF
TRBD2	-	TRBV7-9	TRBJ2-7	TGTGCCAGCAGCTCCGACCCCTCTAGCGGGAGCAACGAGCAGTACTTC	CASSSDPSSGSNEQYF
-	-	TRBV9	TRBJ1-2	TGTGCCAGCAGCTCCCCCAGGGCCTATGGCTACACCTTC	CASSSPRAYGYTF
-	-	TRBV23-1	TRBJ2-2	TGCGCCAGCAGTCAGAACAGAATTAACACCGGGGAGCTGTTTTTT	CASSQNRINTGELFF
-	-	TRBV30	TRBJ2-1	TGTGCCTGGAGTGTACATTCCCGCAATGAGCAGTTCTTC	CAWSVHSRNEQFF
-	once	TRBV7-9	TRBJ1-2	TGTGCCAGCAGCTTAATTTCTGGAGTCGTGTCCTATGGCTACACCTTC	CASSLISGVVSYGYTF
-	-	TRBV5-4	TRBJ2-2	TGTGCCAGCAGCCCAGGGATTATAGCCGGGGAGCTGTTTTTT	CASSPGIIAGELFF
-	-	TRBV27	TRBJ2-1	TGTGCCAGCAGCCCCGGATGGGTGCCGAGGATGTCCTACAATGAGCAGTTCTTC	CASSPGWVPRMSYNEQFF
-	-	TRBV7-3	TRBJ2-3	TGTGCCAGCAGCGATACGGGGGGCGCAGATACGCAGTATTTT	CASSDTGGADTQYF
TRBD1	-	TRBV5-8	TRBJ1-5	TGTGCCAGCAGCTCGGGACAGGGGAATCAGCCCCAGCATTTT	CASSSGQGNQPQHF
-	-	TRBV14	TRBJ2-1	TGTGCCAGCAGCCAAGGAACCGCCCTGTCGGGGCAGTTCTTC	CASSQGTALSGQFF
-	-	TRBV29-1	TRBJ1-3	TGCAGCGTTGAAACTAATAGAAACACCATATATTTT	CSVETNRNTIYF
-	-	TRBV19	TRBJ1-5	TGTGCCAGTAGTATAGCTAGCAGCCATCAGCCCCAGCATTTT	CASSIASSHQPQHF
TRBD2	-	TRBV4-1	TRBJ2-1	TGCGCCAGCAGTCGGGGACTAGCGGGAACAAATGAGCAGTTCTTC	CASSRGLAGTNEQFF
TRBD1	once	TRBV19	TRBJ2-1	TGTGCCAGTAGTCCCGGGACAGGGGTATACAATGAGCAGTTCTTC	CASSPGTGVYNEQFF
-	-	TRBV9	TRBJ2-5	TGTGCCAGCAGCGTAGCTTCCGTCCGAGAGACCCAGTACTTC	CASSVASVRETQYF
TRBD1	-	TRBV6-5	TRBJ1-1	TGTGCCAGCACCCCAAGTACAGGGGTACTGGGAGCTTTCTTT	CASTPSTGVLGAFF
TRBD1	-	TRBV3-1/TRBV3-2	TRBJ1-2	TGTGCCAGCAGCCCCAGGACAGGGTCCCAGGGTGGCTACACCTTC	CASSPRTGSQGGYTF
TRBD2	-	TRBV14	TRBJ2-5	TGTGCCAGCAGCCAACCCCCTAGCGGGTATTCCGAGACCCAGTACTTC	CASSQPPSGYSETQYF
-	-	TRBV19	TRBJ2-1	TGTTCTACCGGGAGAACGAGGACCCGCTCCTACAATGAGCAGTTCTTC	CSTGRTRTRSYNEQFF